What follows is one TCR beta chain and its context. Which antigen it targets is not known. Base qualities are not at hand, and no much larger clone is one base apart. Donors were healthy HIV-negative adults with no recently reported acute infections or vaccinations. Every donor was a Caucasian adult residing in Nashville, Tennessee, USA. CD8 memory samples combined magnetically selected CD45RO+ cells with CCR7-negative CD45RA+ effector memory (TemRA) cells. Blood was obtained by leukapheresis, after which PBMCs were separated by Ficoll-Histopaque density gradient centrifugation and cryopreserved in liquid nitrogen vapor phase. Purity and quantity of every magnetically sorted T cell population were checked by analytical flow cytometry. Each sorted fraction had its genomic DNA isolated and then quantified by UV absorbance on a Nanodrop 2000c. V is pruned by 5 bases and J by 7 bases, leaving 15 bases of the junction without a gene match. The CDR1 and CDR2 encoded by the germline V gene are SGHRS and YFSETQ. The CDR3 contains 15 residues, cysteine and phenylalanine counted. Just the 45-base CDR3 DNA is kept, in frame starting at base 1.

TCR CDR3 regions were amplified from genomic DNA by multiplex PCR using the deep immunoSEQ assay. Genomic DNA extracted from each cell subset was distributed evenly over all wells of several immunoSEQ 96-well plates, and each plate served as one replicate. For sorted subsets, roughly 200 ng of genomic DNA, equivalent to some 30,000 T cell genomes, went into each replicate PCR. The purified libraries were quantified using a Qubit 3.0 fluorometer, sized with a Bioanalyzer 2100, and then quantified again using the KAPA Library Quantification kit. A separate single-read 150-cycle Illumina NextSeq 550 flow cell was used to sequence each immunoSEQ 96-well plate. The authors processed their data as follows. Because the immunoSEQ output included only junctional sequences and no quality scores, the filtering could not be the same as the filtering used for full-length reads. Sequences were annotated with PyIR, a Python wrapper for IgBLAST v1.9, using IMGT germline references to assign V/J genes and CDR3. Reads were filtered out if the reads had weak V/J assignments (E-value above 1e-6), no CDR3, stop codons, out-of-frame junctions, or ambiguous translated residues. V3J clonotypes were defined as sequences sharing an identical inferred V gene, J gene, and CDR3 amino acid sequence. The percentage overlap between two repertoires was calculated by dividing the number of shared unique clonotypes by the size of the smaller repertoire. Richness of each repertoire was evaluated using RTK rarefaction, the Chao1 estimator, and Recon v2.1 estimates of unobserved clonotypes. Generation probabilities were computed with OLGA for all TCRbeta clonotypes obtained by the gDNA method from several donors. In its TCRdb copy, this immuneACCESS table keeps in-frame sequences only and misses some clones. Where compared with another copy, unresolved V genes explain less than half of these, and the others have no known cause. Clone size and the V and J calls come from that table; the DNA yielded D and trimming. The sample table holds some 700,000 clones, of which roughly 88% were seen once. Clones ranked in the top ten supply 34% of the sample.

This entry is derived from a study of shared clonotypes between healthy human individuals (dated by TCRdb to about 2020). Regarding the study in general: The cohort comprised a couple of women and a few men aged 18 to 49 years. For each donor, CD4 naive and CD4 memory were each given three plates, CD8 naive was given two plates, and CD8 memory was given one plate. To increase sequencing depth and limit assay-specific biases, different laboratories used diverse techniques to prepare libraries and sequence TCR repertoires. To estimate repertoire size and how much clonotypes are shared between individuals, the study performed deep sequencing of blood TCR repertoires from five healthy adults. Per donor, leukapheresis produced somewhere between about 0.94 and 9.5 billion PBMCs.

Overall study outcomes, separate from this receptor: Pairwise subsampling indicated that sequencing depth was expected to affect the degree of clonotype sharing among donors. Higher generation probabilities were observed for clonotypes shared by all four sorted-subset donors than for non-shared clonotypes. Naive subsets generally had larger estimated clonotype richness than memory subsets. The genetic and exposure-history diversity represented was limited by the small number of donors. Only blood was sampled, and tissue TCR repertoires likely differ from those in blood. About 4.5% of naive CD4, around 4% of naive CD8, approximately 2% of memory CD4, and roughly 0.4% of memory CD8 clonotypes were shared across four donors. Rarefaction of sorted-subset datasets indicated incomplete sequencing despite the large sequencing depth.

This clonotype was obtained from a man between 18 and 35 years old in good health. Some clones in this sample may be carry-over from other donors' samples. The chain uses TRBV5-1 and TRBJ2-7; a stretch of 7 junction bases matches TRBD1. The sequenced material came from memory CD8+ T cells from PBMCs. The meaning of the sample's cell subset or site label: CD45RO+ cells pooled with CCR7-negative TemRA cells. The DNA sequence reads TGCGCCAGCAGTCTAGACTACCGGGACAGCTTTGAGCAGTACTTC. Its amino acids are CASSLDYRDSFEQYF.